These 18 T cell receptor beta chains were sequenced from one sample in a study of CD8+ T cells in alopecia areata. RNA, once extracted, was reverse transcribed into cDNA for use as the sequencing template. Profiling relied on immunoSEQ multiplex PCR, and the TCRdb table lists in-frame clones only, not all of them. The sample records around 200,000 clones, roughly 63% being singletons. Here the sequenced sample was CD4+ T cells sorted from blood, taken at week 0. The receptors stem from a human donor with alopecia areata.

V and J are TRBV29-1 and TRBJ2-4, with D tentatively TRBD2 (5 bases). The CDR3 has 14 amino acids. The V gene's germline CDR1 is SQVTM and CDR2 ANQGSEA. V was clipped by 1 base and J by 0 bases, with 7 bases between them. In nucleotides, the CDR3 is TGCAGCGTTGAAGGGACTGAAGCCAAAAACATTCAGTACTTC. It yields the protein CSVEGTEAKNIQYF.

The rearrangement links TRBV29-1 to TRBJ1-2, with no clear D. The CDR3 contains 12 residues. V lost 5 bases, J lost 6 bases, and 13 bases lay in between. Germline values: CDR1 SQVTM, CDR2 ANQGSEA. The CDR3 region has the DNA TGCAGCGTTTTTCGGTCCGGGAATGGCTACACCTTC. Its translation is CSVFRSGNGYTF.

The V call is TRBV30, the J call TRBJ1-2; the match to TRBD1 covers 10 bases. This CDR3 region has 12 residues. Germline values: CDR1 GTSNPN, CDR2 SVGIG (reference sequence). With 4 bases clipped from V and 8 bases from J, the junction kept 4 bases outside the gene matches. CDR3 region: CAWTGTGEGYTF. The DNA for the CDR3 is TGTGCCTGGACCGGGACAGGGGAAGGCTACACCTTC. Drawing the rest from reference TRBV30 and TRBJ1-2, the complete variable domain is SQTIHQWPATLVQPVGSPLSLECTVEGTSNPNLYWYRQAAGRGLQLLFYSVGIGQISSEVPQNLSASRPQDRQFILSSKKLLLSDSGFYLCAWTGTGEGYTFGSGTRLTVV.

The genes are TRBV5-1 and TRBJ2-5; 7 bases match TRBD1. V lost 4 bases, J lost 3 bases, and 6 bases stayed unmatched. Germline CDR1 SGHRS, CDR2 YFSETQ. The CDR3 has 14 amino acids. The CDR3: CASSPGTAKETQYF. The CDR3 coding sequence is TGCGCCAGCAGCCCCGGGACAGCCAAAGAGACCCAGTACTTC.

The V gene is TRBV29-1, the J gene TRBJ2-3; D possibly corresponds to TRBD2 (6 bases). Deletions cut 3 bases from V and 5 bases from J, with 15 bases between. The CDR3 consists of 14 residues. Germline V gene lookup returns CDR1 SQVTM and CDR2 ANQGSEA. CDR3 nucleotides: TGCAGCGTTGAGGGGGTAGCGGCGGGAGATACGCAGTATTTT. It codes for CSVEGVAAGDTQYF.

V gene TRBV29-1 combines with J gene TRBJ1-2; no definite D call. CDR3 length: 16 residues. The germline V gene encodes CDR1 SQVTM and CDR2 ANQGSEA. V lost 0 bases and J 0 bases, leaving 14 bases between the germline ends. CDR3 sequence reads: CSVEDPRTVANYGYTF. The CDR3, as DNA: TGCAGCGTTGAAGATCCCCGGACGGTAGCTAACTATGGCTACACCTTC.

The V call is TRBV6-5, the J call TRBJ1-2; 8 positions match TRBD1. The length of the CDR3 is 13 residues. J was trimmed by 5 bases and V by 6 bases; bases with no gene match: 5. Germline loops: CDR1 MNHEY, CDR2 SVGAGI. The CDR3: CASSHRTGYGYTF. The CDR3 DNA reads as TGTGCCAGCAGCCACCGGACAGGGTATGGCTACACCTTC.

The rearrangement links TRBV27 to TRBJ2-5; D is undetermined. Trimming left V 2 bases short and J 1 base short, with 11 bases between. Germline V CDR1 and CDR2: MNHEY, SMNVEV (reference sequence). This CDR3 has 15 residues. Written as DNA, the CDR3 is TGTGCCAGCAGTTTAGGTTCCCGAATCCAAGAGACCCAGTACTTC. It is translated as CASSLGSRIQETQYF.

The chain is built from TRBV27 and TRBJ1-1, with 8 bases fitting TRBD1. The CDR3 runs to 15 residues. V gave up 6 bases and J gave up 2 bases; unmatched junction bases: 8. Germline V gene sequence: CDR1 MNHEY, CDR2 SMNVEV (reference sequence). The CDR3 spells CASSLRGQFNTEAFF. The CDR3 coding sequence is TGTGCCAGCAGCCTCAGGGGGCAATTTAACACTGAAGCTTTCTTT.

This clone was seen a handful of times. This chain connects TRBV14 to TRBJ2-5; 7 bases map to TRBD1. Germline V gene data show CDR1 as SGHDN and CDR2 as FVKESK. Trimming removed 7 bases from V and 5 bases from J; junction bases left unmatched: 7. This CDR3 comprises 13 residues. Here the CDR3 DNA reads TGTGCCAGCACCAGACAGGGTACCGAGACCCAGTACTTC. It yields the protein CASTRQGTETQYF.

CDR3 in amino acids: CASSLGAVNTEAFF. The CDR3 DNA reads as TGTGCCAGCAGTCTTGGGGCGGTGAACACTGAAGCTTTCTTT. The rearrangement uses TRBV25-1 and TRBJ1-1; weak D call: TRBD1 (5 bases). Germline lookup yields CDR1 MGHDK and CDR2 SYGVNS. The V end lost 5 bases, the J end lost 0 bases, and 10 bases lay between the germline ends. This CDR3 region has 14 residues. Supplemented by reference TRBV25-1 and TRBJ1-1, the full variable domain reads EADIYQTPRYLVIGTGKKITLECSQTMGHDKMYWYQQDPGMELHLIHYSYGVNSTEKGDLSSESTVSRIRTEHFPLTLESARPSHTSQYLCASSLGAVNTEAFFGQGTRLTVV.

This sequence joins TRBV19 and TRBJ1-5, with a tentative D call TRBD1 (6 bases). This CDR3 spans 14 amino acids. CDR1 is LNHDA and CDR2 is SQIVND in the germline V gene (reference sequence). V was shortened by 5 bases and J by 4 bases, with 12 bases between the two germline ends. The CDR3 DNA follows: TGTGCCAGTAGTGTCACAGGGAGTAATCAGCCCCAGCATTTT. Its protein product is CASSVTGSNQPQHF.

The gene calls are TRBV10-3 and TRBJ2-7; the D gene is possibly TRBD1 (5 bases). The CDR3 is 16 amino acids. Per germline, CDR1 ENHRY and CDR2 SYGVKD. V was cut by 3 bases and J by 2 bases, with 17 bases left in between. The CDR3 DNA reads TGTGCCATCAGTGAAAATCCGCCAGGGCCCACCTACGAGCAGTACTTC. As protein: CAISENPPGPTYEQYF.

This chain connects TRBV30 to TRBJ1-1; maybe TRBD1 (6 bases). The V end was cut by 0 bases, the J end by 1 base, with 12 bases between. Per the germline V gene, CDR1 is GTSNPN and CDR2 is SVGIG (reference sequence). The CDR3 loop spans 15 amino acids. The CDR3 sequence: CAWSVGGLSNTEAFF. CDR3 sequence (DNA): TGTGCCTGGAGTGTCGGGGGGCTTTCGAACACTGAAGCTTTCTTT.

This clone occurred once. The rearrangement uses TRBV30 and TRBJ2-5; weak D call: TRBD1 (6 bases). Deletions cut 4 bases from V and 4 bases from J, with 10 bases between. The germline CDR1 and CDR2 sequences are GTSNPN and SVGIG (reference sequence). The CDR3 is 12 amino acids. CDR3 sequence: CAWTGVGETQYF. The CDR3 bases are TGTGCCTGGACAGGGGTTGGAGAGACCCAGTACTTC. Drawing the rest from reference TRBV30 and TRBJ2-5, the complete variable domain is SQTIHQWPATLVQPVGSPLSLECTVEGTSNPNLYWYRQAAGRGLQLLFYSVGIGQISSEVPQNLSASRPQDRQFILSSKKLLLSDSGFYLCAWTGVGETQYFGPGTRLLVL.

This clone has more than one count but fewer than ten. This chain uses TRBV4-1 with TRBJ1-4; D is unresolved. With 1 base removed from V and 7 bases from J, the gap between germline ends came to 16 bases. CDR1 MGHRA and CDR2 YSYEKL come from the germline V gene. CDR3 size: 16 residues. The CDR3 loop is CASSQVGPLGGEKLFF. The CDR3 region has the DNA TGCGCCAGCAGCCAAGTCGGACCCTTGGGAGGTGAAAAACTGTTTTTT.

V is TRBV29-1 and J is TRBJ2-3, with D possibly TRBD1 on 6 matching bases. Germline CDR1 and CDR2: SQVTM and ANQGSEA. V was clipped by 8 bases and J by 0 bases, with 18 bases between them. The CDR3 extends over 15 amino acids. The CDR3 DNA reads TGCAGCCTAACCTCTCAGGGGAGTAGCACAGATACGCAGTATTTT. Translating gives CSLTSQGSSTDTQYF.

The chain combines TRBV27 with TRBJ1-6; 7 bases align to TRBD1. This CDR3 region has 14 residues. Trimming cost V 10 bases and J 6 bases; bases outside gene matches: 9. Germline-derived CDR1 and CDR2 are MNHEY and SMNVEV (reference sequence). The CDR3 DNA follows: TGTGCCACCCCCACAGGGGAGGGTAATTCACCCCTCCACTTT. Protein product: CATPTGEGNSPLHF.